This entry describes one TCR beta chain. Its target is not known. The data were produced by immunoSEQ multiplex PCR, yet TCRdb's version contains in-frame clones alone and is incomplete. The sample shows more than 40,000 clones, about 80% of them seen only once. This sample is part of a study of OX40 agonist ivuxolimab in advanced cancers. In the study overall: Patients' therapy was ivuxolimab, an antibody that acts as an agonist of OX40 (CD134). Study-wide results and caveats: At doses 0.1 to 3.0 mg/kg, CD4+ and CD8+ clones expanded.

This CDR3 is 14 amino acids long. Germline V gene sequence: CDR1 MDHEN, CDR2 SYDVKM. Trimming took 3 bases from V and 5 from J, leaving 13 bases between them. Autoimmune disease history or systemic immunosuppression was exclusionary. This receptor was taken from an adult with an advanced solid tumor such as melanoma, head and neck, liver or kidney cancer. The sample consisted of CD4+ or CD8+ T cells sorted from blood, taken in a trial of the OX40 agonist ivuxolimab. This chain joins TRBV28 and TRBJ2-5, with D possibly being TRBD1 (6 bases). CDR3 protein: CASSFQGPGETQYF. For the CDR3, the DNA is TGTGCCAGCAGTTTTCAGGGGCCGGGTGAGACCCAGTACTTC.